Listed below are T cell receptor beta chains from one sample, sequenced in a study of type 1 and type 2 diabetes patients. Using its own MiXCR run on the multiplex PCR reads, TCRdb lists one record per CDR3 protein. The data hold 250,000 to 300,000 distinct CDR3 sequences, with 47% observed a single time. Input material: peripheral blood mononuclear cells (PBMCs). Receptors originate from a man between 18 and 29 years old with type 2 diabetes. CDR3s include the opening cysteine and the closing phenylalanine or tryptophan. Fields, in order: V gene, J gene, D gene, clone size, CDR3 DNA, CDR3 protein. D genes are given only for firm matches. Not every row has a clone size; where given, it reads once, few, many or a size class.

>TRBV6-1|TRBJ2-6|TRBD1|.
TGTGCCAGCAGTCGAGCGACAGGGGCTGGGGCCAACGTCCTGACTTTC
CASSRATGAGANVLTF
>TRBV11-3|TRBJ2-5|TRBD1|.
TGTGCCAGCAGCCCCAGACAGGGGGCCGAGACCCAGTACTTC
CASSPRQGAETQYF
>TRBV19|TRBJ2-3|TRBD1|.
TGTGCCAGTACCAGGGGGACAGGGGGAGATACGCAGTATTTT
CASTRGTGGDTQYF
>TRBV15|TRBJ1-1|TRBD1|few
TGTGCCACCAGCAGCCCTGGACAGGGTTTGGGCACTGAAGCTTTCTTT
CATSSPGQGLGTEAFF
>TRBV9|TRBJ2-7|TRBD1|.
TGTGCCAGCAGCGTCGGGACAGGGGACCACGAGCAGTACTTC
CASSVGTGDHEQYF
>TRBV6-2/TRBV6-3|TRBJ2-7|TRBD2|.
TGTGCCAGCAGGGGGGGACTAAACTACGAGCAGTACTTC
CASRGGLNYEQYF
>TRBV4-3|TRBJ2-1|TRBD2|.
TGCGCCAGCAGCCATCAGCGGGGGGCAACCTACAATGAGCAGTTCTTC
CASSHQRGATYNEQFF
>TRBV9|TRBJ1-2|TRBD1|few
TGTGCCAGCAGCGAGGGGGCGCATGGCTACACCTTC
CASSEGAHGYTF
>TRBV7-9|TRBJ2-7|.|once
TGTGCCAGCAGCCCCAGGGTTAGTGTGTACGAGCAGTACTTC
CASSPRVSVYEQYF
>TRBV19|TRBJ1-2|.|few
TGTGCCAGTAACAAACAGGCCATTGAGGCGTGGGGCTACACCTTC
CASNKQAIEAWGYTF
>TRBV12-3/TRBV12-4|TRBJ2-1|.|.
TGTGCCAGCAGGATGGACGGTTACAATGAGCAGTTCTTC
CASRMDGYNEQFF
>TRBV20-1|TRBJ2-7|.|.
TGCAGTGCTAGAGCGGCAGGGACTCTCCACGAGCAGTACTTC
CSARAAGTLHEQYF
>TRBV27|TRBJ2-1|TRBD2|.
TGTGCCAGCAGTTTACTACTAGCGGGGGACAATGAGCAGTTCTTC
CASSLLLAGDNEQFF
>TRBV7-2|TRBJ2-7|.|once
TGTGCCAGCAGCTTTTATGGAAGGACGGACGAGCAGTGCTTC
CASSFYGRTDEQCF
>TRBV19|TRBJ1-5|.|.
TGTGCCAGTAGTATTCCGGGCGGGAATCAGCCCCAGCATTTT
CASSIPGGNQPQHF
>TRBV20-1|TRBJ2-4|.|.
TGCAGTGCTCAAGAGAACAGCAAAAACATTCAGTACTTC
CSAQENSKNIQYF
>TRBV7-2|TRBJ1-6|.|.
TGTGCCAGCAGCGTAAGGGACGGAAGCTCCTATAATTCACCCCTCCACTTT
CASSVRDGSSYNSPLHF
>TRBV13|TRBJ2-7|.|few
TGTGCCAGCAGCCCCAGGGTGGGCGAGCAGTACTTC
CASSPRVGEQYF
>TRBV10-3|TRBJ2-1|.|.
TGTGCCATCAGTGAGAGGCAGGGACTGACCCCTAACAATGAGCAGTTCTTC
CAISERQGLTPNNEQFF
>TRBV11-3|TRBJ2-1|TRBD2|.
TGTGCCAGCAGCTTAGGGCTAGCGGGAAACGATGAGCAGTTCTTC
CASSLGLAGNDEQFF
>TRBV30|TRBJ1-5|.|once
TGTGCCTGGAGGGGATTTGGGCAGGGGACCGATCAGCCCCAGCATTTT
CAWRGFGQGTDQPQHF
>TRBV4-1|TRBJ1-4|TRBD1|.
TGCGCCAGCAGCGGGACAGGGAACGGAAAACTGTTTTTT
CASSGTGNGKLFF
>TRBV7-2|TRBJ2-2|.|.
TGTGCCAGCAGCTTAAGTGGGCTAGCGATCGGGGAGCTGTTTTTT
CASSLSGLAIGELFF
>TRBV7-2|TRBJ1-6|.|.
TGTGCCAGCAGCCCTGGACTGCAAAAGGCCCTCCACTTT
CASSPGLQKALHF
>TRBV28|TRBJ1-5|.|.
TGTGCCAGCTCTACAGGGTTCGGCAATCAGCCCCAGCATTTT
CASSTGFGNQPQHF
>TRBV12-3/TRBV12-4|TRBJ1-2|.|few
TGTGCCAGCAGTTTAGGGGTCACTAACTATGGCTACACCTTC
CASSLGVTNYGYTF
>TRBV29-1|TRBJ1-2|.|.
TGCAGCGTTGATGGGTCCCCCTCTTATGGCTACACCTTC
CSVDGSPSYGYTF
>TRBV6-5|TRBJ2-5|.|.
TGTGCCAGCAGTCCTTGGGACGCGGAGACCCAGTACTTC
CASSPWDAETQYF
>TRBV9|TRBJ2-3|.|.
TGTGCCAGCAGCGTAGACGAGGGCGACCTCACAGATACGCAGTATTTT
CASSVDEGDLTDTQYF
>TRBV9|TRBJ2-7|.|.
TGTGCCAGCAGCGTAGGCCAGGGGAACTACGAGCAGTACTTC
CASSVGQGNYEQYF
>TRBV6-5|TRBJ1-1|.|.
TGTGCCCCCGGTTCGAACACTGAAGCTTTCTTT
CAPGSNTEAFF
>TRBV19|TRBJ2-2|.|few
TGTGCCAGTAGTATCGGGGCAGGGGCGAACACCGGGGAGCTGTTTTTT
CASSIGAGANTGELFF
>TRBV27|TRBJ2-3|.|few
TGTGCCAGCAGTACAACAGGTCCAATTCGCACAGATACGCAGTATTTT
CASSTTGPIRTDTQYF
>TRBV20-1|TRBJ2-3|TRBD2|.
TGCAGTGCTTCTCCCCTAGCGGGAGCGGGAGATACGCAGTATTTT
CSASPLAGAGDTQYF
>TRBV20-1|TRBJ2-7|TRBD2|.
TGCAGTGCCCGAGGTCCACGGAGACTAGCGGGGAACCCTAAGAACCACGAGCAGTACTTC
CSARGPRRLAGNPKNHEQYF
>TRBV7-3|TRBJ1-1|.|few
TGTGCCAGCAGCTACACACAGGGAAATGAAGCTTTCTTT
CASSYTQGNEAFF
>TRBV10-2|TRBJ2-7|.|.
TGCGCCAGCAGTGAGCCAGGCCGGGCCAACTCCTACGAGCAGTACTTC
CASSEPGRANSYEQYF
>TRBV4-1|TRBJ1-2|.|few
TGCGCCAGCAGCCAAGATAAACGGGGATTTAACTATGGCTACACCTTC
CASSQDKRGFNYGYTF
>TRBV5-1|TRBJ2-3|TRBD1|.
TGCGCCAGCAGCTCAACGAGAGGACAGGGAGGCGCAGATACGCAGTATTTT
CASSSTRGQGGADTQYF
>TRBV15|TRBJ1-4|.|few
TGTGCCACCAGCAGACGGGGGTGGGGTGAAAAACTGTTTTTT
CATSRRGWGEKLFF
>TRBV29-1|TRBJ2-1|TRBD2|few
TGCAGCGTCCAAGGTGAACTAGCGGGGGATCCCAATGAGCAGTTCTTC
CSVQGELAGDPNEQFF
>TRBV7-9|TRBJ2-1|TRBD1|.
TGTGCCAGCAGCACGGGACAGTACAATGAGCAGTTCTTC
CASSTGQYNEQFF
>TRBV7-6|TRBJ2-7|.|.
TGTGCCAGCAGCTTGGGGAGCACCTACGAGCAGTACTTC
CASSLGSTYEQYF
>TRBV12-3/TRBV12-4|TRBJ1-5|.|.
TGTGCCAGCAGTCGATTGGACGGCAATCAGCCCCAGCATTTT
CASSRLDGNQPQHF
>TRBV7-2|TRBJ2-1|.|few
TGTGCCAGCAGCTTTCCACGGACAGGGAGGGGCCCATACAATGAGCAGTTCTTC
CASSFPRTGRGPYNEQFF
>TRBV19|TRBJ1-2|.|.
TGTGCCAGTAGCTGGAACAGGGCCAACTATGGCTACACCTTC
CASSWNRANYGYTF
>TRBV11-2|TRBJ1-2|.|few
TGTGCCAGCAGCTTAGAACCCGGGACGACCGGTGGCTACACCTTC
CASSLEPGTTGGYTF
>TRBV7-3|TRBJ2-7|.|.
TGTGCCAGCAGCCCTTGGGCAGGAAAGGAGCAGTACTTC
CASSPWAGKEQYF
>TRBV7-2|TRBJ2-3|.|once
TGTGCCAGTAGTGGTACAGAGAACCGCGCAGATACGCAGTATTTT
CASSGTENRADTQYF
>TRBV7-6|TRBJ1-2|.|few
TGTGCCAGCAGCTCGACCTCGACGATCTACAGGCTAGCTAACTATGGCTACACCTTC
CASSSTSTIYRLANYGYTF
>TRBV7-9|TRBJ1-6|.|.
TGTGCCAGCAGCTTGGCGGCCGACGGGTTGTCTCGCTCACCCCTCCACTTT
CASSLAADGLSRSPLHF
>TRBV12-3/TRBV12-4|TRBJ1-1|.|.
TGTGCCAGCAGCGTAGCCGGGGGCCAAGCTTTCTTT
CASSVAGGQAFF
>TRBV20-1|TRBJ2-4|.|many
TGCAGTGCTAGAGCAGGGAGTTCTATAGCCAAAAACATTCAGTACTTC
CSARAGSSIAKNIQYF
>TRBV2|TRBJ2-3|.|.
TGTGCCAGCAGTGACCAGAGTGCGCAGTATTTT
CASSDQSAQYF
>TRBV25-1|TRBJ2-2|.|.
.
CASSDNEQYFGPGTGELFF
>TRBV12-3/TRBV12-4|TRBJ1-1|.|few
TGTGCCAGCAGCCCCCCGCGGGTCACTGAAGCTTTCTTT
CASSPPRVTEAFF
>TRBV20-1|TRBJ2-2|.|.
TGCAGTGCTAGGAGGCTACCTACGAACACCGGGGAGCTGTTTTTT
CSARRLPTNTGELFF
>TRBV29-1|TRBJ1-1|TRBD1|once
TGCAGCGACGGACAGGGAGGGGACACTGAAGCTTTCTTT
CSDGQGGDTEAFF
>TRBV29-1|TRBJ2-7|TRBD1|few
TGCAGCGTTGTAGAGACAGGGGTAGGCGAGCAGTACTTC
CSVVETGVGEQYF
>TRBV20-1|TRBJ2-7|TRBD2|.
TGCAGTGCTAGAAGTAGCAGCGGGAGGGCGGGCGAGCAGTACTTC
CSARSSSGRAGEQYF